Below, 8 T cell receptor beta chains from the same sample are listed, as sequenced in a study of OX40 agonist ivuxolimab in advanced cancers. Sequencing used immunoSEQ multiplex PCR; TCRdb keeps in-frame clones, though not all of them. Of 45,000 or so clones in the sample, approximately 91% were seen once. Sequenced here: CD4+ or CD8+ T cells sorted from blood, sampled in a trial of the OX40 agonist ivuxolimab. These receptors were taken from an adult with an advanced solid tumor such as melanoma, head and neck, liver or kidney cancer.

There are a few counts of this clone. V usage is TRBV2 and J usage is TRBJ2-2; TRBD1 agrees at 10 bases. J gave up 3 bases and V 0 bases, and 4 bases lay outside the gene matches. Germline V lookup: CDR1 SNHLY, CDR2 FYNNEI. The CDR3 has 17 amino acids. Written as DNA, the CDR3 is TGTGCCAGCAGTGAAGCTAGACAGGGGGCGTACACCGGGGAGCTGTTTTTT. It encodes CASSEARQGAYTGELFF.

This chain connects TRBV5-4 to TRBJ1-2; no reliable D call. Trimming shortened V by 0 bases and J by 4 bases, and 7 bases separated the two germline ends. The CDR3 has 13 amino acids. Germline V gives CDR1 SGHNT, CDR2 YYREEE (reference sequence). The CDR3 sequence: CASSLEVGYGYTF. CDR3 in DNA: TGTGCCAGCAGCTTGGAAGTGGGCTATGGCTACACCTTC.

Of note for this clone: The sample holds other DNA sequences that translate to the same CDR3. The chain recombines TRBV6-5 with TRBJ2-7; D is perhaps TRBD1 (5 bases). The CDR3 totals 12 residues. CDR1 is MNHEY and CDR2 is SVGAGI in the germline V gene. Deletions cut 0 bases from V and 5 bases from J, with 5 bases between. In DNA, the CDR3 is TGTGCCAGCAGTTACTCAGGGGACGAGCAGTACTTC. Its translation is CASSYSGDEQYF.

The rearrangement joins TRBV5-5 to TRBJ1-2; TRBD1 agrees at 8 bases. In germline, CDR1 is SGHKS, CDR2 YYEKEE (reference sequence). There are 17 residues in the CDR3. J was trimmed by 3 bases and V by 6 bases; bases with no gene match: 16. The CDR3 protein is CASISNTWDRSDYGYTF. In DNA, the CDR3 is TGTGCCAGCATCTCCAATACCTGGGACAGGTCTGACTATGGCTACACCTTC.

CDR3 in amino acids: CASSLGDGLYQPQHF. The CDR3 DNA follows: TGTGCCAGCAGCTTAGGGGACGGACTGTATCAGCCCCAGCATTTT. V usage is TRBV7-9 and J usage is TRBJ1-5, with D possibly matching TRBD1 (5 bases). The CDR3 spans 15 residues. CDR1 is SEHNR and CDR2 is FQNEAQ in the germline V gene (reference sequence). V was clipped by 1 base and J by 5 bases, with 12 bases between them.

The chain links TRBV20-1 to TRBJ2-3; no definite D call. From germline, CDR1 is DFQATT and CDR2 SNEGSKA (reference sequence). The CDR3 length is 10 residues. V dropped 6 bases and J dropped 4 bases, with 5 bases sitting between them. CDR3 coding DNA: TGCAGTGCCCTCGCAGATACGCAGTATTTT. Translated: CSALADTQYF.

The rearrangement links TRBV9 to TRBJ1-4; D gene uncertain. Trimming took 2 bases from V and 7 from J, leaving 9 bases between them. Germline lookup yields CDR1 SGDLS and CDR2 YYNGEE. There are 13 residues in the CDR3. CDR3 amino acids: CASSVSGGEKLFF. In DNA form, the CDR3 reads TGTGCCAGCAGCGTGTCAGGTGGTGAAAAACTGTTTTTT.

Details on this clone: This specimen includes other DNA sequences encoding the same CDR3. This chain connects TRBV6-6 to TRBJ2-7; a weak D match, TRBD1 (6 bases). The CDR3 extends over 13 amino acids. The germline CDR1 and CDR2 sequences are MNHNY and SVGAGI (reference sequence). V was pared by 6 bases and J by 4 bases, with 13 bases between. The CDR3 sequence: CASSYGDKYEQYF. The CDR3 DNA sequence: TGTGCCAGCAGCTACGGGGACAAGTACGAGCAGTACTTC.